The 9 T cell receptor beta chains presented below share a single source sample, sequenced in a study of cytomegalovirus exposure and HLA in healthy donors. Produced via immunoSEQ multiplex PCR; TCRdb's table is partial and in-frame only. This table holds 120,000 or so clones, about 91% found once. The sequenced sample consisted of PBMCs. The receptors were sampled from a man in his late teens or twenties in good health and CMV-seronegative.

The V and J genes are TRBV18 and TRBJ2-1; 9 nucleotides agree with TRBD1. The ends lost 6 bases at V and 4 bases at J; junction bases unmatched: 7. CDR3 size: 15 residues. CDR1 and CDR2 (germline): KGHSH, LQKENI. The CDR3 is CASSPGTGSYNEQFF. Written as DNA, the CDR3 is TGTGCCAGCTCGCCCGGGACAGGGTCTTACAATGAGCAGTTCTTC.

V usage is TRBV28 and J usage is TRBJ2-7; 9 bases fit TRBD2. The germline V gene encodes CDR1 MDHEN and CDR2 SYDVKM. This CDR3 spans 14 amino acids. The J segment lost 6 bases and the V segment lost 6 bases, leaving 9 bases of the junction unmatched. The CDR3 bases are TGTGCCAGCAGCCGGGGAGCGGGAGGTTCCGAGCAGTACTTC. Residues: CASSRGAGGSEQYF.

The chain uses TRBV18 and TRBJ2-7; 7 bases map to TRBD1. V lost 1 base and J lost 1; bases outside the gene matches: 10. The CDR3 length is 17 residues. The germline CDR1 and CDR2 sequences are KGHSH and LQKENI. CDR3 sequence reads: CASSPRQGQTPSYEQYF. Written as DNA, the CDR3 is TGTGCCAGCTCACCACGGCAGGGACAGACACCTTCCTACGAGCAGTACTTC.

The rearrangement links TRBV28 to TRBJ2-7; 9 nucleotides line up with TRBD1. Germline lookup yields CDR1 MDHEN and CDR2 SYDVKM. The CDR3 runs 15 residues. The trim removed 2 bases at V and 4 bases at J, leaving 6 bases unmatched. In nucleotides, the CDR3 is TGTGCCAGCAGTTTACCGGGACAGGGTAGGTACGAGCAGTACTTC. Amino acid sequence: CASSLPGQGRYEQYF.

The V call is TRBV27, the J call TRBJ1-1; perhaps TRBD1 as D (5 bases). Trimming removed 3 bases at V and 1 base at J, with 12 bases between. The CDR3 is made up of 15 amino acids. Germline CDR1 and CDR2: MNHEY and SMNVEV (reference sequence). CDR3: CASSLGTRKNTEAFF. The DNA for the CDR3 is TGTGCCAGCAGTTTGGGGACTAGGAAGAACACTGAAGCTTTCTTT.

V usage is TRBV10-3 and J usage is TRBJ1-1, with 7 nucleotides matching TRBD1. V shed 2 bases, J shed 5 bases, and the junction held 5 bases outside the gene matches. From germline, CDR1 is ENHRY and CDR2 SYGVKD. CDR3 size: 14 residues. The CDR3 loop reads CAISEDRVGTEAFF. CDR3 nucleotides: TGTGCCATCAGTGAGGACAGGGTCGGGACTGAAGCTTTCTTT.

The chain joins TRBV18 to TRBJ2-7; D may be TRBD1 (6 bases). From germline, CDR1 is KGHSH and CDR2 LQKENI. V lost 4 bases and J 2 bases, leaving 9 bases between the germline ends. The CDR3 has 13 amino acids. This CDR3 is CASSRQEAYEQYF. Here the CDR3 DNA reads TGTGCCAGCTCACGACAGGAAGCCTACGAGCAGTACTTC. The whole variable domain, filled in from reference TRBV18 and TRBJ2-7, reads NAGVMQNPRHLVRRRGQEARLRCSPMKGHSHVYWYRQLPEEGLKFMVYLQKENIIDESGMPKERFSAEFPKEGPSILRIQQVVRGDSAAYFCASSRQEAYEQYFGPGTRLTVT.

CDR3 nucleotides: TGTGCCAGCAGCACAGCGGACAGGGCCCCCTACGAGCAGTACTTC. Its translation is CASSTADRAPYEQYF. This sequence joins TRBV11-3 and TRBJ2-7, with 8 bases identical to TRBD1. With 5 bases clipped from V and 2 bases from J, the junction kept 8 bases outside the gene matches. The CDR3 is made up of 15 amino acids. From germline, CDR1 is SGHNT and CDR2 YENEEA.

The chain uses TRBV7-2 and TRBJ1-3; 7 nucleotides agree with TRBD1. V lost 5 bases, J lost 0 bases, and 16 bases stayed unmatched. CDR1 and CDR2 from the germline V gene are SGHTA and FQGNSA. This CDR3 has 19 amino acids. Written as DNA, the CDR3 is TGTGCCAGCAGCCACCGAATCGGGACAGAGAATTACTCTGGAAACACCATATATTTT. This translates into CASSHRIGTENYSGNTIYF.